The 24 T cell receptor beta chains given below trace back to one sample, sequenced in a study of T cell responses to AZD1222 COVID-19 vaccine. Data came from immunoSEQ multiplex PCR; TCRdb stores just in-frame clones and leaves some out. Of tens of thousands of clones in the sample, roughly nine tenths were seen once. The sequencing here drew on peripheral blood, taken on day 0 of AZD1222 vaccination. The receptors derive from an adult in good health.

The chain uses TRBV28 and TRBJ2-1; D is unclear. The CDR3 runs 12 residues. The germline CDR1 and CDR2 sequences are MDHEN and SYDVKM. The V end was cut by 1 base, the J end by 6 bases, with 4 bases between. DNA of the CDR3: TGTGCCAGCAGTTTATTAGGCAATGAGCAGTTCTTC. Amino acid sequence: CASSLLGNEQFF.

This chain connects TRBV2 to TRBJ2-4, with D unclear. V gave up 3 bases and J gave up 0 bases, with 12 bases separating them. In germline, CDR1 is SNHLY, CDR2 FYNNEI. The CDR3 is 16 residues long. CDR3 nucleotides: TGTGCCAGCAGTGATTGGTTTCAACTAGCCAAAAACATTCAGTACTTC. The encoded protein is CASSDWFQLAKNIQYF.

In nucleotides, the CDR3 is TGTGCCAGCAGTGACCGGACTAGCGGGAGGGAGACCCAGTACTTC. This translates into CASSDRTSGRETQYF. V gene TRBV5-4 combines with J gene TRBJ2-5, with 14 bases matching TRBD2. Germline assignment: CDR1 SGHNT and CDR2 YYREEE (reference sequence). V gave up 5 bases and J gave up 5 bases; unmatched junction bases: 5. The CDR3 contains 15 residues.

The rearrangement uses TRBV5-3 and TRBJ1-1; weak D call: TRBD1 (5 bases). TRBV5-3 is an open reading frame, and its role is uncertain. The CDR3 contains 14 residues. Trimming stripped 5 bases from V and 0 bases from J, with 11 bases between. The CDR3 is CARRAGLLNTEAFF. DNA for the CDR3: TGTGCCAGAAGGGCGGGACTCCTGAACACTGAAGCTTTCTTT.

This clone was seen a single time. The rearrangement links TRBV6-1 to TRBJ2-7, with 13 bases matching TRBD2. Germline lookup yields CDR1 MNHNS and CDR2 SASEGT. This CDR3 is built from 16 residues. V lost 4 bases, J lost 2 bases, and 5 bases stayed unmatched. CDR3 sequence: CASSAKLAGGAYEQYF. Written as DNA, the CDR3 is TGTGCCAGCAGTGCTAAACTAGCGGGAGGGGCCTACGAGCAGTACTTC.

The chain joins TRBV5-8 to TRBJ2-7; D tentatively fits TRBD1 or TRBD2 (5 bases each). Germline V gene sequence: CDR1 SGHTS, CDR2 YDEGEE. Trimming cost V 6 bases and J 3 bases, with 16 bases left between them. The CDR3 covers 14 residues. This CDR3 reads CASTLGTGLYEQYF. The CDR3 DNA is TGTGCCAGCACTCTCGGGACGGGGCTCTACGAGCAGTACTTC.

This clone came up a few times. The chain employs TRBV6-1 and TRBJ1-5; unclear D gene. This CDR3 is built from 13 residues. Trimming shortened V by 3 bases and J by 0 bases, and 3 bases separated the two germline ends. Germline loops: CDR1 MNHNS, CDR2 SASEGT. Here the CDR3 DNA reads TGTGCCAGCAGTGATAATAGCAATCAGCCCCAGCATTTT. This sequence encodes CASSDNSNQPQHF.

This sequence joins TRBV30 and TRBJ2-7; 9 positions agree with TRBD1. CDR3 length equals 15 residues. Trimming at V came to 0 bases and at J to 1 base, leaving 4 bases not matched to a gene. The germline V gene encodes CDR1 GTSNPN and CDR2 SVGIG (reference sequence). For the CDR3, the DNA is TGTGCCTGGAGTGTAGGGGGGACAGGGTCCTACGAGCAGTACTTC. Protein: CAWSVGGTGSYEQYF.

This rearrangement joins TRBV5-1 to TRBJ2-5, with D possibly matching TRBD1 (5 bases). The V end was cut by 2 bases, the J end by 2 bases, with 7 bases between. The germline CDR1 and CDR2 sequences are SGHRS and YFSETQ. This CDR3 region has 13 residues. DNA of the CDR3: TGCGCCAGCAGCTTCGACAGACAAGAGACCCAGTACTTC. Its protein is CASSFDRQETQYF.

The chain joins TRBV5-1 to TRBJ2-2, with TRBD2 matching 12 bases. This CDR3 has 17 amino acids. Trimming removed 0 bases from V and 2 bases from J; junction bases left unmatched: 2. CDR1 and CDR2 (germline): SGHRS, YFSETQ. This CDR3 reads CASSLASGGANTGELFF. Here the CDR3 DNA reads TGCGCCAGCAGCTTGGCTAGCGGGGGGGCCAACACCGGGGAGCTGTTTTTT.

The chain recombines TRBV29-1 with TRBJ2-4; 9 nucleotides match TRBD1. From germline, CDR1 is SQVTM and CDR2 ANQGSEA. Unmatched junction bases numbered 3, after V lost 7 bases and J lost 5 bases. This CDR3 has 12 amino acids. DNA for the CDR3: TGCAGCGGGGGACAGGGCCAAAACATTCAGTACTTC. Its protein product is CSGGQGQNIQYF.

The chain couples TRBV6-4 to TRBJ2-2; either TRBD1 or TRBD2 may fit D (5 bases each). The CDR3 covers 14 residues. V was shortened by 3 bases and J by 5 bases, with 10 bases between the two germline ends. Germline CDR1 reads MRHNA; CDR2 reads SNTAGT. This CDR3 is CASSDEGWTGELFF. The CDR3 DNA reads as TGTGCCAGCAGTGATGAGGGGTGGACCGGGGAGCTGTTTTTT.

The chain joins TRBV19 to TRBJ1-5; possibly TRBD1 for D (5 bases). Trimming pared 5 bases from V and 6 bases from J, leaving 20 bases between. CDR1 and CDR2 (germline): LNHDA, SQIVND (reference sequence). The CDR3 is 16 amino acids. CDR3 in DNA: TGTGCCAGTAGTGAGGGGCGCAGGTCGCGAGGTCAGCCCCAGCATTTT. Its protein product is CASSEGRRSRGQPQHF.

This chain links TRBV5-1 with TRBJ1-3; no definite D call. Germline loops: CDR1 SGHRS, CDR2 YFSETQ. There are 14 residues in the CDR3. Trimming took 4 bases from V and 1 from J, leaving 9 bases between them. For the CDR3, the DNA is TGCGCCAGCAGCGCCGGTCTTTCTGGAAACACCATATATTTT. Encoded protein: CASSAGLSGNTIYF.

J is TRBJ2-3 and V is TRBV27; TRBD2 agrees at 9 bases. The trim removed 5 bases at V and 3 bases at J, leaving 9 bases unmatched. CDR3 size: 16 residues. Per the germline V gene, CDR1 is MNHEY and CDR2 is SMNVEV (reference sequence). The CDR3 loop is CASSPGLARWTDTQYF. The DNA of the CDR3 is TGTGCCAGCAGTCCGGGACTAGCTCGTTGGACAGATACGCAGTATTTT.

The chain recombines TRBV5-8 with TRBJ1-1; tentative D call: TRBD1 (6 bases). This CDR3 region has 15 residues. V was clipped by 2 bases and J by 3 bases, with 14 bases between them. Germline loops: CDR1 SGHTS, CDR2 YDEGEE. CDR3 in amino acids: CASSLGDRTDTEAFF. The CDR3 DNA follows: TGTGCCAGCAGCTTAGGCGACAGGACCGACACTGAAGCTTTCTTT.

This chain uses TRBV7-3 with TRBJ1-2; D uncertain. The CDR3 runs to 15 residues. V lost 2 bases, J lost 0 bases, and 10 bases lay in between. Germline CDR1 and CDR2: SGHTA and FQGTGA. The CDR3 sequence: CASSLFPLANYGYTF. CDR3 coding DNA: TGTGCCAGCAGCTTATTCCCTTTAGCTAACTATGGCTACACCTTC.

The J gene is TRBJ2-7, the V gene TRBV10-3; 9 nucleotides line up with TRBD1. The CDR3 is 18 amino acids. Germline CDR1 ENHRY, CDR2 SYGVKD. The V gene end was trimmed by 4 bases and the J gene end by 3 bases; junction bases not matched to a gene: 16. The CDR3 region is CAISGGTGNGREYYEQYF. Here the CDR3 DNA reads TGTGCCATCAGTGGCGGGACAGGGAATGGAAGGGAGTACTACGAGCAGTACTTC.

The chain is built from TRBV7-9 and TRBJ2-2, with unresolved D. This CDR3 is 14 amino acids long. Between the trimmed V and J ends, which lost 1 base and 3 bases, there was a span of 6 bases. CDR1 and CDR2 (germline): SEHNR, FQNEAQ (reference sequence). CDR3 nucleotide sequence: TGTGCCAGCAGCTTAGGACTTCACACCGGGGAGCTGTTTTTT. Its protein product is CASSLGLHTGELFF.

The J gene is TRBJ2-3, the V gene TRBV25-1; D ambiguous. Between the trimmed V and J ends, which lost 3 bases and 2 bases, there was a span of 9 bases. Germline V gene sequence: CDR1 MGHDK, CDR2 SYGVNS. The CDR3 is 14 amino acids. The CDR3 DNA follows: TGTGCCAGCAGTGAGGACCTCGCCACAGATACGCAGTATTTT. Its translation is CASSEDLATDTQYF.

CDR3 loop: CASSVWTGANYGYTF. The CDR3 DNA sequence: TGTGCCAGCAGCGTCTGGACAGGGGCTAACTATGGCTACACCTTC. The chain links TRBV9 to TRBJ1-2; TRBD1 matches at 9 bases. With 2 bases clipped from V and 0 bases from J, the junction kept 2 bases outside the gene matches. Germline-derived CDR1 and CDR2 are SGDLS and YYNGEE. The CDR3 totals 15 residues. The complete variable domain, with remaining parts taken from reference TRBV9 and TRBJ1-2, reads DSGVTQTPKHLITATGQRVTLRCSPRSGDLSVYWYQQSLDQGLQFLIQYYNGEERAKGNILERFSAQQFPDLHSELNLSSLELGDSALYFCASSVWTGANYGYTFGSGTRLTVV.

The V gene is TRBV3-1 (or the pseudogene TRBV3-2), the J gene TRBJ2-7, with TRBD1 matching over 7 bases. Germline V gene lookup returns CDR1 LGHDT and CDR2 YNNKEL (reference sequence). This CDR3 comprises 14 residues. V shed 4 bases and J 3 bases; nucleotides not matched to a gene: 6. CDR3 region: CASSLRGLNYEQYF. In nucleotides, the CDR3 is TGTGCCAGCAGCCTTAGGGGGCTTAACTACGAGCAGTACTTC.

This chain connects TRBV5-1 to TRBJ1-6; TRBD1 is a possible D gene (6 bases). The CDR3 covers 15 residues. The V end was cut by 0 bases, the J end by 7 bases, with 11 bases between. CDR1 and CDR2 (germline): SGHRS, YFSETQ. CDR3 region: CASSLEGGFNSPLHF. The CDR3 DNA is TGCGCCAGCAGCTTGGAGGGGGGTTTCAATTCACCCCTCCACTTT.

V is TRBV6-2 or TRBV6-3 and J is TRBJ1-5; no definite D call. The CDR3 has 17 residues. Trimming pared 2 bases from V and 4 bases from J, leaving 18 bases between. In germline, CDR1 is MNHEY, CDR2 SVGEGT. The CDR3 loop is CASSYGGDGGFNQPQHF. For the CDR3, the DNA is TGTGCCAGCAGTTACGGTGGTGACGGTGGGTTTAATCAGCCCCAGCATTTT.